The rows below give T cell receptor beta chains drawn from one sample of a study of blood T cells in healthy people across ages. Each CDR3 protein gets one entry after TCRdb re-called the 5' RACE reads with MiXCR. The sample consists of 790,000 or so distinct CDR3 sequences, about 45% of them appearing once. The specimen sequenced was blood. Receptor source: an elderly man in good health. Each CDR3 is given with its conserved first and last residue. The D gene is left open where the match is weak. Only some rows state a clone size, as once, few, many or a class for expanded clones.

J	V	size	D	CDR3	DNA
TRBJ1-4	TRBV19	.	TRBD1	CASSAPGQGYPTNEKLFF	TGTGCCAGTAGTGCGCCCGGACAGGGTTATCCAACTAATGAAAAACTGTTTTTT
TRBJ2-5	TRBV7-9	many	.	CASSKDPSETQYF	TGTGCCAGCAGCAAGGACCCTAGCGAGACCCAGTACTTC
TRBJ1-6	TRBV21-1	few	.	CASPWSGSPLHF	TGTGCCAGCCCCTGGTCGGGTTCACCCCTCCACTTT
TRBJ1-6	TRBV29-1	many	.	CSVRQDANSPLHF	TGCAGCGTTCGGCAGGACGCTAATTCACCCCTCCACTTT
TRBJ2-3	TRBV4-3	.	.	CASSRDGVGGTDTQYF	TGCGCCAGCAGCCGAGACGGAGTGGGCGGCACAGATACGCAGTATTTT
TRBJ2-1	TRBV7-8	many	.	CASSWLQGPSSYNEQFF	TGTGCCAGCAGCTGGCTACAGGGACCGAGCTCCTACAATGAGCAGTTCTTC
TRBJ2-4	TRBV6-1	.	.	CASIPRASPAGIQYF	TGTGCCAGCATCCCCCGGGCCTCCCCAGCCGGCATTCAGTACTTC
TRBJ2-7	TRBV10-3	few	.	CAIRPTGLQDEQYF	TGTGCCATCAGGCCTACTGGGCTCCAGGACGAGCAGTACTTC
TRBJ2-1	TRBV9	.	.	CASSVQGGYSYNEQFF	TGTGCCAGCAGCGTGCAAGGCGGGTACTCCTACAATGAGCAGTTCTTC
TRBJ2-1	TRBV29-1	many	.	CSGGGRRHNEQFF	TGCAGCGGGGGCGGCAGGCGACACAATGAGCAGTTCTTC
TRBJ2-5	TRBV4-1	.	TRBD1	CASSPTPGQGKETQYF	TGCGCCAGCAGCCCAACCCCGGGACAGGGTAAAGAGACCCAGTACTTC
TRBJ2-3	TRBV6-2/TRBV6-3	once	.	CASSYISTDTQYF	TGTGCCAGCAGTTACATATCCACAGATACGCAGTATTTT
TRBJ2-3	TRBV20-1	few	.	CSASAPGGGTVDTQYF	TGCAGTGCTAGCGCCCCGGGGGGCGGGACGGTCGATACGCAGTATTTT
TRBJ2-1	TRBV12-3/TRBV12-4	many	.	CASTVSSSDNEQFF	TGTGCCAGCACCGTGTCGAGTAGCGACAATGAGCAGTTCTTC
TRBJ1-2	TRBV4-3	many	.	CASSRGHPRGYGYTF	TGCGCCAGCAGCCGAGGACACCCCCGGGGCTATGGCTACACCTTC
TRBJ2-7	TRBV29-1	many	TRBD2	CSAVGLDFEQYF	TGCAGCGCGGTAGGACTAGACTTCGAGCAGTACTTC
TRBJ1-1	TRBV10-3	.	TRBD1	CVIISDRANTEAFF	TGTGTCATCATATCTGACAGGGCGAACACTGAAGCTTTCTTT
TRBJ2-5	TRBV29-1	.	.	CSGRNEETQYF	TGCAGCGGGAGAAATGAAGAGACCCAGTACTTC
TRBJ2-7	TRBV7-2	.	.	CASSSKGGTNSCEQYF	TGTGCCAGCAGCTCCAAAGGCGGGACCAACTCCTGCGAGCAGTACTTC
TRBJ1-2	TRBV3-1	once	.	CAGSQPTPSLGGYTF	TGTGCCGGCAGCCAACCCACACCGTCGTTAGGAGGCTACACCTTC
TRBJ2-3	TRBV18	.	TRBD1	CASSPPGQGLTDTQYF	TGTGCCAGCTCACCTCCGGGACAGGGTCTAACCGATACGCAGTATTTT
TRBJ2-2	TRBV20-1	.	TRBD2	CSARRLLAGFANTGELFF	TGCAGTGCTAGAAGGTTGCTAGCGGGGTTCGCGAACACCGGGGAGCTGTTTTTT
TRBJ2-5	TRBV9	.	.	CASSATSLRETQYF	TGTGCCAGCAGCGCTACTTCCCTGCGGGAGACCCAGTACTTC
TRBJ2-7	TRBV18	.	TRBD1	CASSPGTGAEQYF	TGTGCCAGCTCACCCGGGACAGGGGCCGAGCAGTACTTC
TRBJ2-1	TRBV7-9	once	TRBD1	CASSPRDSKFEEQFF	TGTGCCAGCAGCCCGAGGGACAGTAAATTCGAGGAGCAGTTCTTC
TRBJ1-2	TRBV7-2	few	.	CASSLQGLNYGYTF	TGTGCCAGCAGCTTACAGGGATTGAACTATGGCTACACCTTC
TRBJ2-1	TRBV11-2	.	TRBD2	CASSQRTSGSHEQFF	TGTGCCAGCAGCCAACGGACTAGCGGGAGCCATGAGCAGTTCTTC
TRBJ2-2	TRBV29-1	.	TRBD1	CSAQTYRGLSTGELFF	TGCAGCGCACAAACTTACAGGGGATTAAGCACCGGGGAGCTGTTTTTT
TRBJ2-7	TRBV29-1	few	.	CSVDGGQSSYEQYF	TGCAGCGTTGACGGAGGGCAGAGCTCCTACGAGCAGTACTTC
TRBJ2-7	TRBV6-6	.	.	CASSPGTHSNSSYVQYF	TGTGCCAGCAGTCCTGGGACCCACTCCAACAGCTCCTACGTGCAGTACTTC
TRBJ2-5	TRBV5-1	.	TRBD2	CASSLVTSGYKPPETQYF	TGCGCCAGCAGCTTGGTTACTAGCGGATATAAACCCCCAGAGACCCAGTACTTC
TRBJ2-1	TRBV7-9	once	.	CASSLVSGRPDYNEQFF	TGTGCCAGCAGCTTAGTATCGGGACGACCTGATTACAATGAGCAGTTCTTC
TRBJ2-2	TRBV5-1	.	.	CASSLLRPYTGELFF	TGCGCCAGCAGCTTGTTACGACCTTACACCGGGGAGCTGTTTTTT
TRBJ1-5	TRBV6-2/TRBV6-3	.	.	CASSSRGGGQPQHF	TGTGCCAGCAGTTCGCGGGGGGGTGGGCAGCCCCAGCATTTT
TRBJ2-3	TRBV5-1	many	TRBD2	CASSVGGRTDTQYF	TGTGCCAGCAGCGTGGGCGGGAGGACAGATACGCAGTATTTT
TRBJ2-7	TRBV10-3	.	TRBD2	CAIKDLAGGYDEQYF	TGTGCCATCAAAGATCTAGCGGGAGGTTACGATGAGCAGTACTTC
TRBJ1-2	TRBV7-2	.	.	CASSANPNSNYGYTF	TGTGCCAGCAGCGCCAACCCAAACAGTAACTATGGCTACACCTTC
TRBJ2-5	TRBV12-3/TRBV12-4	.	TRBD1	CASSYGQASQTLYF	TGTGCCAGCAGTTACGGACAGGCGTCCCAGACTTTGTACTTC
TRBJ2-1	TRBV20-1	.	TRBD1	CSATGTGFGETQFF	TGCAGTGCTACCGGGACAGGGTTTGGAGAGACCCAGTTCTTC
TRBJ2-1	TRBV5-1	few	.	CASSQTGGRGSYNEQFF	TGCGCCAGCAGTCAAACGGGGGGCCGGGGGTCCTACAATGAGCAGTTCTTC
TRBJ1-6	TRBV7-8	once	.	CASSFQGNSPLHF	TGTGCCAGCAGCTTCCAGGGTAATTCACCCCTCCACTTT
TRBJ2-7	TRBV7-6	.	TRBD2	CASNLDAGGPYEQYF	TGTGCCAGCAACTTAGATGCGGGAGGGCCTTACGAGCAGTACTTC
TRBJ1-2	TRBV3-1	.	TRBD1	CASSRRQGYGYTF	TGTGCCAGCAGCCGACGACAGGGATATGGCTACACCTTC
TRBJ1-2	TRBV7-2	.	TRBD1	CASSLGGQDPYGYTF	TGTGCCAGCAGCTTAGGGGGACAGGATCCCTATGGCTACACCTTC
TRBJ2-3	TRBV20-1	.	TRBD2	CSARVAGDHTDTQYF	TGCAGTGCTAGGGTGGCGGGAGACCACACAGATACGCAGTATTTT
TRBJ2-7	TRBV12-3/TRBV12-4	few	.	CASNLGGGGEQYF	TGTGCCAGCAATCTAGGGGGGGGCGGTGAGCAGTACTTC
TRBJ2-7	TRBV5-1	.	.	CASSVTVAYEQYF	TGCGCCAGCAGCGTGACAGTAGCCTACGAGCAGTACTTC
TRBJ2-3	TRBV20-1	.	TRBD2	CSASGGLAGSAWGDTQYF	TGCAGTGCTAGTGGGGGACTAGCGGGATCCGCCTGGGGAGATACGCAGTATTTT
TRBJ2-3	TRBV24-1	.	TRBD2	CATARGIGTDTQYF	TGTGCCACAGCGCGGGGGATCGGCACAGATACGCAGTATTTT
TRBJ1-2	TRBV5-5	.	.	CASSLGSGNYGYTF	TGTGCCAGCAGCTTGGGGAGCGGGAACTATGGCTACACCTTC
TRBJ1-4	TRBV2	.	.	CASSEGQASNEKLFF	TGTGCCAGCAGTGAAGGGCAGGCTTCTAATGAAAAACTGTTTTTT
TRBJ2-1	TRBV29-1	.	TRBD1	CSVSPGQGAGNEQFF	TGCAGCGTTTCACCGGGACAGGGGGCTGGGAATGAGCAGTTCTTC
TRBJ2-3	TRBV4-1	.	TRBD1	CASSSRDSRTDTQYF	TGCGCCAGCAGCTCCCGGGACAGCCGCACAGATACGCAGTATTTT